One and the same sample provided the 21 T cell receptor beta chains below, sequenced in a study of TIL therapy for anti-PD-1-resistant metastatic lung cancer. Noted time point: pre-treatment sample, taken before nivolumab and TIL therapy. Most excised metastases sampled were pleural nodules or supraclavicular lymph nodes. The immunoSEQ assay was v3. Clones were sequenced by immunoSEQ multiplex PCR, and TCRdb holds only the in-frame ones, with some missing. Of about 95,000 clones listed, roughly 65% were seen once; the top ten hold 9.5% to 12%. Source: tumor tissue, taken at baseline. The receptor source for this set is a person aged 30 to 80 with non-small cell lung cancer.

The CDR3 bases are TGTGCCACCAGTGATAATGGGGTAGCGTCAACCCGGGGGAATGAGCAGTTCTTC. This translates into CATSDNGVASTRGNEQFF. J is TRBJ2-1 and V is TRBV24-1; D may be TRBD2 (6 bases). This CDR3 is 18 amino acids long. Germline values: CDR1 KGHDR, CDR2 SFDVKD. Trimming cost V 3 bases and J 7 bases, with 24 bases left between them.

V and J are TRBV5-1 and TRBJ2-6, with D unclear. Per the germline V gene, CDR1 is SGHRS and CDR2 is YFSETQ. This CDR3 is 16 amino acids long. The V gene lost 0 bases and the J gene lost 0 bases, with 7 bases spanning the gap. The CDR3 region is CASSLGPSSGANVLTF. Written as DNA, the CDR3 is TGCGCCAGCAGCTTGGGGCCAAGCTCTGGGGCCAACGTCCTGACTTTC.

This clone was found a few times. The V gene is TRBV5-6, the J gene TRBJ1-5, with D unresolved. The CDR3 is 13 amino acids. Germline V lookup: CDR1 SGHDT, CDR2 YYEEEE. Trimming pared 3 bases from V and 0 bases from J, leaving 4 bases between. In nucleotides, the CDR3 is TGTGCCAGCAGCTATTATAGCAATCAGCCCCAGCATTTT. Translation gives CASSYYSNQPQHF.

CDR3 in DNA: TGCGCCAGCAGCCTGACAGGGGGCACTGGGGCCAACGTCCTGACTTTC. Its translation is CASSLTGGTGANVLTF. This chain links TRBV4-3 with TRBJ2-6, with 10 positions matching TRBD1. The J segment lost 2 bases and the V segment lost 4 bases, leaving 2 bases of the junction unmatched. The germline V gene encodes CDR1 LGHNA and CDR2 YSLEER. The CDR3 runs 16 residues.

The chain couples TRBV28 to TRBJ2-7; D unresolved. Germline assignment: CDR1 MDHEN and CDR2 SYDVKM. CDR3 length equals 14 residues. V lost 5 bases, J lost 3 bases, and 14 bases lay in between. DNA of the CDR3: TGTGCCAGCAGTCGAGCAACAGTTTTCTACGAGCAGTACTTC. Residues: CASSRATVFYEQYF.

The V call is TRBV28, the J call TRBJ2-1; 8 bases are shared with TRBD1. The CDR3 is 19 residues long. In germline, CDR1 is MDHEN, CDR2 SYDVKM. Losses at the gene ends were 6 bases for V and 0 bases for J; bases not matched to a gene: 16. The CDR3 reads CASRFTGGWSGSSYNEQFF. The CDR3 nucleotides read TGTGCCAGCAGATTCACAGGGGGTTGGTCAGGGAGCTCCTACAATGAGCAGTTCTTC. The full variable domain, with the rest looked up from reference TRBV28 and TRBJ2-1, is DVKVTQSSRYLVKRTGEKVFLECVQDMDHENMFWYRQDPGLGLRLIYFSYDVKMKEKGDIPEGYSVSREKKERFSLILESASTNQTSMYLCASRFTGGWSGSSYNEQFFGPGTRLTVL.

The chain couples TRBV11-2 to TRBJ2-5, with D perhaps TRBD1 (5 bases). The CDR3 totals 13 residues. Germline V gene lookup returns CDR1 SGHAT and CDR2 FQNNGV. Trimming stripped 6 bases from V and 5 bases from J, with 13 bases between. CDR3 residues: CASRARVMETQYF. For the CDR3, the DNA is TGTGCCAGCAGGGCCAGGGTCATGGAGACCCAGTACTTC.

The chain recombines TRBV7-8 with TRBJ2-5; possible D gene TRBD1, 5 bases. The CDR3 consists of 13 residues. From germline, CDR1 is SGHVS and CDR2 FQNEAQ. The V end lost 5 bases, the J end lost 2 bases, and 9 bases lay between the germline ends. This CDR3 reads CASSPTEQETQYF. The CDR3 DNA reads as TGTGCCAGCAGCCCGACAGAACAAGAGACCCAGTACTTC.

CDR3 in DNA: TGCGCCAGCAGCCCGGGGAACGAGCAGTACTTC. Translation: CASSPGNEQYF. The chain uses TRBV5-1 and TRBJ2-7, with TRBD2 as a possible D gene (5 bases). Trimming left V 4 bases short and J 5 bases short, with 7 bases between. This CDR3 has 11 residues. Germline assignment: CDR1 SGHRS and CDR2 YFSETQ. The full variable domain, its missing parts supplied by reference TRBV5-1 and TRBJ2-7, is KAGVTQTPRYLIKTRGQQVTLSCSPISGHRSVSWYQQTPGQGLQFLFEYFSETQRNKGNFPGRFSGRQFSNSRSEMNVSTLELGDSALYLCASSPGNEQYFGPGTRLTVT.

V usage is TRBV5-4 and J usage is TRBJ2-5; 7 nucleotides match TRBD1. The CDR3 is made up of 14 amino acids. The trim removed 3 bases at V and 3 bases at J, leaving 5 bases unmatched. Germline V gene lookup returns CDR1 SGHNT and CDR2 YYREEE (reference sequence). The CDR3 loop is CASSSKGQKETQYF. The CDR3 DNA reads TGTGCCAGCAGCTCGAAGGGACAGAAAGAGACCCAGTACTTC.

The CDR3 DNA follows: TGTGCCACCAGCAGAGGTGTGAAAGGGCTAGCGGGAGACGATGAGCAGTTCTTC. Protein sequence: CATSRGVKGLAGDDEQFF. The chain couples TRBV15 to TRBJ2-1, with 10 bases lining up with TRBD2. The CDR3 spans 18 residues. Trimming took 1 base from V and 8 from J; bases not matched to a gene: 14. Germline CDR1 is LNHNV and CDR2 is YYDKDF (reference sequence).

This clone was recorded only once. The chain has TRBV24-1 and TRBJ2-7; 11 nucleotides agree with TRBD1. The CDR3 totals 15 residues. J gave up 4 bases and V 3 bases, and 4 bases lay outside the gene matches. Germline-derived CDR1 and CDR2 are KGHDR and SFDVKD. CDR3 sequence: CATSDTGTGGYEQYF. The CDR3 bases are TGTGCCACCAGTGATACCGGGACAGGGGGTTACGAGCAGTACTTC.

This clone has only a few counts. This chain connects TRBV7-2 to TRBJ2-3; 7 bases match TRBD2. This CDR3 is 17 amino acids long. Germline V lookup: CDR1 SGHTA, CDR2 FQGNSA. With 2 bases clipped from V and 6 bases from J, the junction kept 14 bases outside the gene matches. CDR3 nucleotides: TGTGCCAGCAGCTTAAGGAGGGGAATAGCGGGCCGGGATACGCAGTATTTT. It is translated as CASSLRRGIAGRDTQYF.

This chain joins TRBV30 and TRBJ2-7; D is unresolved. Germline values: CDR1 GTSNPN, CDR2 SVGIG (reference sequence). The V gene lost 1 base and the J gene lost 11 bases, with 12 bases spanning the gap. This CDR3 is 11 amino acids long. The CDR3 region has the DNA TGTGCCTGGAGTGCTAACGGACCTAAGTACTTC. Protein product: CAWSANGPKYF.

The CDR3 DNA reads as TGTGCCAGCAGCTTAGGAGGAGGCGACTCTGCCAAAAACATTCAGTACTTC. Its protein product is CASSLGGGDSAKNIQYF. The chain joins TRBV11-3 to TRBJ2-4; possible D gene TRBD2, 5 bases. With 1 base removed from V and 1 base from J, the gap between germline ends came to 14 bases. The CDR3 length is 17 residues. Looked up from germline, CDR1 is SGHNT and CDR2 is YENEEA.

The J gene is TRBJ2-2, the V gene TRBV6-5; TRBD2 agrees at 8 bases. V gave up 5 bases and J gave up 7 bases; unmatched junction bases: 6. This CDR3 comprises 14 residues. Germline assignment: CDR1 MNHEY and CDR2 SVGAGI. CDR3 sequence: CASSRGGLVGELFF. CDR3 in DNA: TGTGCCAGCAGTCGGGGGGGCCTGGTCGGGGAGCTGTTTTTT.

V gene TRBV25-1 combines with J gene TRBJ1-2, with 7 bases matching TRBD1. This CDR3 contains 14 residues. V dropped 8 bases and J dropped 10; count of bases not matched to a gene: 16. Looked up from germline, CDR1 is MGHDK and CDR2 is SYGVNS. The CDR3 sequence: CASAPGTAVLDYTF. CDR3 sequence (DNA): TGTGCCAGCGCCCCCGGGACAGCGGTCTTGGACTACACCTTC.

V is TRBV6-4 and J is TRBJ2-2, with D possibly being TRBD1 or TRBD2 (5 bases each). The ends were cut back, 3 bases at V and 4 bases at J, with 12 bases in the middle. Per germline, CDR1 MRHNA and CDR2 SNTAGT. There are 15 residues in the CDR3. As DNA, the CDR3 is TGTGCCAGCAGTGAATTACGGGACGGCACCGGGGAGCTGTTTTTT. Translation: CASSELRDGTGELFF.

This sequence joins TRBV6-5 and TRBJ2-7, with D perhaps matching TRBD1 (6 bases). The CDR3 totals 13 residues. Germline V lookup: CDR1 MNHEY, CDR2 SVGAGI. DNA of the CDR3: TGTTCCACCCAGGGGTCAATCTCCTACGAGCAGTACTTC. Amino acid sequence: CSTQGSISYEQYF.

The V and J genes are TRBV6-5 and TRBJ1-4; no firm D call. CDR1 is MNHEY, CDR2 SVGAGI, per germline. This CDR3 is 14 amino acids long. V lost 6 bases to trimming and J lost 5 bases, with 13 bases between them. The CDR3 coding sequence is TGTGCCAGCAGAGCGCGCACCACCAATGAAAAACTGTTTTTT. Its protein is CASRARTTNEKLFF.

The chain recombines TRBV18 with TRBJ1-1; unclear D gene. The CDR3 spans 15 residues. Germline V gene data show CDR1 as KGHSH and CDR2 as LQKENI. V was trimmed by 0 bases and J by 5 bases, leaving 13 bases between them. The CDR3 DNA sequence: TGTGCCAGCTCACCACCGAGTTTTCGGGGTACTGAAGCTTTCTTT. It specifies CASSPPSFRGTEAFF.